These 30 T cell receptor beta chains were sequenced from one sample in a study of technical replicates of blood from several donors. Here immunoSEQ multiplex PCR was the method, and the copy in TCRdb shows in-frame clones only, minus some. The data show about 75,000 clones, with roughly nine tenths seen just once and 0.35% to 0.4% held by the top ten. The sample was T cells isolated from PBMCs. These receptors were obtained from a human donor in good health. Some clones in this sample may be carry-over from other donors' samples.

This chain connects TRBV25-1 to TRBJ2-7, with a tentative D call TRBD1 (5 bases). Trimming removed 4 bases from V and 3 bases from J, with 13 bases in between. Germline V gives CDR1 MGHDK, CDR2 SYGVNS. The CDR3 spans 14 residues. Here the CDR3 reads CASSVGQSYYEQYF. The CDR3 DNA follows: TGTGCCAGCAGTGTGGGGCAGAGCTACTACGAGCAGTACTTC.

This rearrangement joins TRBV6-6 to TRBJ1-1, with a weak D call TRBD1 (5 bases). The CDR3 sequence is 14 residues long. V was trimmed by 5 bases and J by 4 bases, leaving 14 bases between them. Germline V CDR1 and CDR2: MNHNY, SVGAGI (reference sequence). The CDR3 loop reads CASSPRLGGTEAFF. DNA of the CDR3: TGTGCCAGCAGTCCGCGGCTCGGGGGCACTGAAGCTTTCTTT.

The chain has TRBV11-3 and TRBJ2-3; TRBD1 aligns across 8 bases. This CDR3 has 18 amino acids. CDR1 and CDR2 from the germline V gene are SGHNT and YENEEA. The ends lost 6 bases at V and 4 bases at J; junction bases unmatched: 18. The CDR3, as DNA: TGTGCCAGCAGGGGAGAGTACAGGGGGAGTCTCACACCAGATACGCAGTATTTT. Translated, it gives CASRGEYRGSLTPDTQYF.

The chain has TRBV10-3 and TRBJ1-2; 7 bases align to TRBD1. The CDR3 totals 17 residues. The junction had 15 bases not matched to a gene; V was cut back by 4 bases and J by 4 bases. Germline CDR1 is ENHRY and CDR2 is SYGVKD. The CDR3 protein is CAISGPQGEGSSYGYTF. As DNA, the CDR3 is TGTGCCATCAGTGGCCCCCAGGGGGAAGGGTCTAGCTATGGCTACACCTTC.

This clone was counted a single time. The V and J genes are TRBV11-1 and TRBJ2-7; D is unresolved. CDR3 length: 15 residues. Trimming stripped 2 bases from V and 0 bases from J, with 11 bases between. In germline, CDR1 is SGHAT, CDR2 FQDESV (reference sequence). In DNA form, the CDR3 reads TGTGCCAGCAGCTTACAAGAGTTTAGCTCCTACGAGCAGTACTTC. Amino acids: CASSLQEFSSYEQYF.

The J gene is TRBJ1-2, the V gene TRBV5-6, with D uncertain. The CDR3 is 14 residues long. The germline V gene encodes CDR1 SGHDT and CDR2 YYEEEE. V dropped 0 bases and J dropped 7 bases, with 13 bases sitting between them. CDR3 sequence reads: CASSLGGDGSGYTF. In nucleotides, the CDR3 is TGTGCCAGCAGCTTGGGGGGAGACGGGAGTGGCTACACCTTC.

The chain carries TRBV28 and TRBJ2-1; 9 positions match TRBD2. V trimming: 7 bases; J trimming: 6 bases; junction bases outside the gene matches: 10. This CDR3 has 15 amino acids. Germline-derived CDR1 and CDR2 are MDHEN and SYDVKM. The chain's CDR3 is CASTPTSGSVNEQFF. The CDR3, as DNA: TGTGCCAGCACCCCTACTAGCGGGTCTGTCAATGAGCAGTTCTTC.

The chain is built from TRBV10-1 and TRBJ2-1; TRBD2 matches 12 bases. The junction had 6 bases not matched to a gene; V was cut back by 6 bases and J by 6 bases. CDR3 length: 15 amino acids. Germline V lookup: CDR1 WNHNN, CDR2 SYGVQD (reference sequence). The CDR3 sequence is CASSATSGSFNEQFF. The CDR3 nucleotides are TGCGCCAGCAGCGCGACTAGCGGGAGTTTCAATGAGCAGTTCTTC.

This chain's CDR3 is CASSSGQGPTVLSGNTIYF. DNA for the CDR3: TGTGCCAGTAGTTCCGGACAGGGGCCTACTGTACTCTCTGGAAACACCATATATTTT. This sequence joins TRBV19 and TRBJ1-3; 9 nucleotides match TRBD1. Losses at the gene ends were 5 bases for V and 0 bases for J; bases not matched to a gene: 14. The germline CDR1 and CDR2 sequences are LNHDA and SQIVND (reference sequence). This CDR3 is built from 19 residues. Drawing the rest from reference TRBV19 and TRBJ1-3, the complete variable domain is DGGITQSPKYLFRKEGQNVTLSCEQNLNHDAMYWYRQDPGQGLRLIYYSQIVNDFQKGDIAEGYSVSREKKESFPLTVTSAQKNPTAFYLCASSSGQGPTVLSGNTIYFGEGSWLTVV.

J is TRBJ2-7 and V is TRBV11-2, with D maybe TRBD1 (6 bases). Germline values: CDR1 SGHAT, CDR2 FQNNGV. This CDR3 region has 14 residues. V was trimmed by 4 bases and J by 3 bases, leaving 13 bases between them. Here the CDR3 reads CASSSGQNLYEQYF. The CDR3 DNA reads as TGTGCCAGCAGCTCCGGACAGAATCTCTACGAGCAGTACTTC.

To note about this clone: This specimen includes other DNA sequences encoding the same CDR3. This chain connects TRBV4-1 to TRBJ1-5, with D possibly TRBD1 on 6 matching bases. The V end was cut by 0 bases, the J end by 7 bases, with 7 bases between. Per germline, CDR1 MGHRA and CDR2 YSYEKL. CDR3 length equals 13 residues. This CDR3 is CASSQDRGQPQHF. DNA for the CDR3: TGCGCCAGCAGCCAAGATAGGGGGCAGCCCCAGCATTTT.

V usage is TRBV29-1 and J usage is TRBJ2-1; TRBD2 aligns across 7 bases. Trimming removed 4 bases from V and 2 bases from J; junction bases left unmatched: 5. The germline V gene encodes CDR1 SQVTM and CDR2 ANQGSEA. The length of the CDR3 is 14 residues. The CDR3 reads CSVGRGGAYNEQFF. For the CDR3, the DNA is TGCAGCGTTGGCCGGGGAGGGGCCTACAATGAGCAGTTCTTC.

The CDR3: CASSADRDRYFFDGYTF. CDR3 bases: TGTGCCAGTAGTGCCGACCGGGACAGGTATTTTTTCGATGGCTACACCTTC. The rearrangement links TRBV19 to TRBJ1-2; 8 bases fit TRBD1. Unmatched junction bases numbered 17, after V lost 5 bases and J lost 6 bases. This CDR3 is 17 amino acids long. Germline V gives CDR1 LNHDA, CDR2 SQIVND (reference sequence).

The CDR3 here is CASRLAGNNEQFF. The CDR3 bases are TGCGCCAGCAGACTAGCGGGGAACAATGAGCAGTTCTTC. This chain joins TRBV5-1 and TRBJ2-1, with TRBD2 identical over 10 bases. CDR1 and CDR2 (germline): SGHRS, YFSETQ. CDR3 length equals 13 residues. V dropped 5 bases and J dropped 5; count of bases not matched to a gene: 1.

This clone appeared once. The J gene is TRBJ2-1, the V gene TRBV25-1, with TRBD2 as a possible D gene (6 bases). Germline assignment: CDR1 MGHDK and CDR2 SYGVNS. The CDR3 is 11 amino acids. V lost 6 bases to trimming and J lost 15 bases, with 15 bases between them. For the CDR3, the DNA is TGTGCCAGCAGCCTGGGGGACTCCGCGTTCTTC. Its protein product is CASSLGDSAFF.

This clone was seen a single time. The rearrangement joins TRBV7-9 to TRBJ2-2; TRBD1 matches at 10 bases. With V trimmed by 5 bases and J by 6 bases, 9 bases remained unmatched. CDR3 length: 16 amino acids. Germline-derived CDR1 and CDR2 are SEHNR and FQNEAQ (reference sequence). CDR3 region: CASSPGTGEKAGELFF. CDR3 DNA: TGTGCCAGCAGCCCTGGGACAGGGGAAAAGGCCGGGGAGCTGTTTTTT.

The chain combines TRBV28 with TRBJ1-1; 9 nucleotides agree with TRBD1. This CDR3 has 15 amino acids. V lost 5 bases, J lost 5 bases, and 9 bases stayed unmatched. Germline lookup yields CDR1 MDHEN and CDR2 SYDVKM. The CDR3 region is CASSPEQGALTEAFF. Here the CDR3 DNA reads TGTGCCAGCAGTCCGGAACAGGGGGCGCTTACTGAAGCTTTCTTT.

In regard to this clone: A read error may produce the germline difference seen at one junction end. This chain connects TRBV9 to TRBJ2-5; the match to TRBD2 covers 11 bases. Germline values: CDR1 SGDLS, CDR2 YYNGEE. The length of the CDR3 is 12 residues. The CDR3 here is CASSEGLAALNF. CDR3 in DNA: TGTGCCAGCAGCGAGGGACTAGCGGCCCTCAACTTC. Full variable domain (rest looked up from reference TRBV9 and TRBJ2-5): DSGVTQTPKHLITATGQRVTLRCSPRSGDLSVYWYQQSLDQGLQFLIQYYNGEERAKGNILERFSAQQFPDLHSELNLSSLELGDSALYFCASSEGLAALNFGPGTRLLVL.

The count of this clone is one. V is TRBV18 and J is TRBJ1-1; a possible D gene is TRBD1 (6 bases). Germline V gene sequence: CDR1 KGHSH, CDR2 LQKENI. Trimming removed 4 bases from V and 2 bases from J, with 17 bases in between. The CDR3 totals 16 residues. The CDR3 region is CASSRSGVLFNTEAFF. The CDR3 DNA follows: TGTGCCAGCTCACGATCAGGGGTATTGTTTAACACTGAAGCTTTCTTT.

This sequence joins TRBV5-1 and TRBJ2-7; D ambiguous. Germline CDR1 reads SGHRS; CDR2 reads YFSETQ. Trimming removed 1 base at V and 0 bases at J, with 8 bases between. The CDR3 consists of 14 residues. The CDR3 DNA follows: TGCGCCAGCAGCTTGAACACAGCCTCCTACGAGCAGTACTTC. Its translation: CASSLNTASYEQYF.

This chain connects TRBV7-2 to TRBJ2-4; 13 bases line up with TRBD2. This CDR3 contains 17 residues. Germline V gene lookup returns CDR1 SGHTA and CDR2 FQGNSA. J lost 7 bases, V lost 5 bases, and 11 bases had no gene match. CDR3: CASSATSGRAGSNIQYF. CDR3 DNA: TGTGCCAGCAGCGCAACTAGCGGGAGGGCAGGTAGTAACATTCAGTACTTC.

This clone was found once. This rearrangement joins TRBV13 to TRBJ2-1, with 13 positions matching TRBD2. The V and J ends lost 4 bases and 10 bases, in that order; junction bases with no gene match: 22. The CDR3 length is 20 residues. The germline V gene encodes CDR1 PRHDT and CDR2 FYEKMQ (reference sequence). CDR3 DNA sequence: TGTGCCAGCAGCTCCCCCCGGACTAGCGGGGGAATTGGCCGACACAGGGAGCAGTTCTTC. This codes for CASSSPRTSGGIGRHREQFF. Together with reference TRBV13 and TRBJ2-1, the CDR3 gives the full variable domain: AAGVIQSPRHLIKEKRETATLKCYPIPRHDTVYWYQQGPGQDPQFLISFYEKMQSDKGSIPDRFSAQQFSDYHSELNMSSLELGDSALYFCASSSPRTSGGIGRHREQFFGPGTRLTVL.

This chain connects TRBV13 to TRBJ2-7, with 8 bases matching TRBD2. The CDR3 is 14 amino acids. CDR1 and CDR2 (germline): PRHDT, FYEKMQ (reference sequence). J lost 3 bases, V lost 8 bases, and 9 bases had no gene match. CDR3 in DNA: TGTGCCAGCTCACGCGCGGGGGGCGACTACGAGCAGTACTTC. Translated, it gives CASSRAGGDYEQYF. The entire variable domain, with the rest obtained from reference TRBV13 and TRBJ2-7, is as follows: AAGVIQSPRHLIKEKRETATLKCYPIPRHDTVYWYQQGPGQDPQFLISFYEKMQSDKGSIPDRFSAQQFSDYHSELNMSSLELGDSALYFCASSRAGGDYEQYFGPGTRLTVT.

V usage is TRBV30 and J usage is TRBJ1-6, with 8 bases lining up with TRBD1. Germline V gives CDR1 GTSNPN, CDR2 SVGIG (reference sequence). J lost 7 bases, V lost 4 bases, and 9 bases had no gene match. CDR3 size: 15 residues. CDR3 DNA: TGTGCCTGGAACCTCGACAGGGGTGGGAATTCACCCCTCCACTTT. Translated, it gives CAWNLDRGGNSPLHF.

The chain employs TRBV19 and TRBJ1-2, with TRBD1 matching over 8 bases. Germline CDR1 is LNHDA and CDR2 is SQIVND (reference sequence). The ends lost 3 bases at V and 9 bases at J; junction bases unmatched: 6. The length of the CDR3 is 13 residues. The CDR3 sequence is CASSIDRGSSYTF. Written as DNA, the CDR3 is TGTGCCAGTAGTATCGACAGGGGAAGCAGCTACACCTTC.

This chain uses TRBV5-1 with TRBJ2-2; 9 positions agree with TRBD2. The germline gives CDR1 SGHRS, CDR2 YFSETQ. The CDR3 runs 18 residues. Losses at the gene ends were 3 bases for V and 4 bases for J; bases not matched to a gene: 13. The CDR3 sequence is CASSSPGTAGGSTGELFF. The CDR3 region has the DNA TGCGCCAGCAGCTCCCCCGGGACAGCGGGGGGATCCACCGGGGAGCTGTTTTTT.

This clone was seen only once. This rearrangement joins TRBV10-3 to TRBJ1-6; 7 nucleotides line up with TRBD1. The CDR3 covers 16 residues. With 1 base clipped from V and 7 bases from J, the junction kept 7 bases outside the gene matches. Germline V gene data show CDR1 as ENHRY and CDR2 as SYGVKD. The CDR3 sequence: CAISELSTGTNSPLHF. CDR3 sequence (DNA): TGTGCCATCAGTGAGTTATCGACAGGGACGAATTCACCCCTCCACTTT.

In its sample, this clone was seen once. The gene calls are TRBV6-1 and TRBJ1-2; 7 bases align to TRBD1. Germline-derived CDR1 and CDR2 are MNHNS and SASEGT. V lost 6 bases and J lost 0; bases outside the gene matches: 4. CDR3 size: 14 residues. This CDR3 reads CASRTGDSNYGYTF. Written as DNA, the CDR3 is TGTGCCAGCAGAACAGGGGACTCTAACTATGGCTACACCTTC.

The chain is built from TRBV11-2 and TRBJ2-2, with 11 nucleotides matching TRBD2. This CDR3 has 16 amino acids. Germline CDR1 reads SGHAT; CDR2 reads FQNNGV. V shed 5 bases, J shed 7 bases, and the junction held 9 bases outside the gene matches. The CDR3 nucleotides read TGTGCCAGCAGCACAATAGCGGGAGGGCCGGGCGGGGAGCTGTTTTTT. It specifies CASSTIAGGPGGELFF.

This chain joins TRBV7-2 and TRBJ2-3, with 15 bases identical to TRBD2. V trimming: 5 bases; J trimming: 1 base; junction bases outside the gene matches: 7. The CDR3 length is 18 residues. The germline V gene has CDR1 SGHTA and CDR2 FQGNSA. The CDR3 sequence is CASSTGLAGGFGTDTQYF. The CDR3 DNA is TGTGCCAGCAGCACGGGACTAGCGGGAGGCTTCGGCACAGATACGCAGTATTTT.